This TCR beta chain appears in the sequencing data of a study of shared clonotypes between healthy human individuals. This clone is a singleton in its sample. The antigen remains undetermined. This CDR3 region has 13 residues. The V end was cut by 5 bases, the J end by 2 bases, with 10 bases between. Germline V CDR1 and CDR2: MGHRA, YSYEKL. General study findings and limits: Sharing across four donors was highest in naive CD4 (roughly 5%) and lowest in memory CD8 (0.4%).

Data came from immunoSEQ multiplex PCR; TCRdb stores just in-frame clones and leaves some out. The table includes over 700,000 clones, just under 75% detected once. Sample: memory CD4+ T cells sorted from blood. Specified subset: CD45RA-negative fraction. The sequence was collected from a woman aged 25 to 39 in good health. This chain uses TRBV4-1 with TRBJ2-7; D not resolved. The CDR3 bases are TGCGCCAGCAGCTCCCGAGAGGCCTACGAGCAGTACTTC. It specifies CASSSREAYEQYF.